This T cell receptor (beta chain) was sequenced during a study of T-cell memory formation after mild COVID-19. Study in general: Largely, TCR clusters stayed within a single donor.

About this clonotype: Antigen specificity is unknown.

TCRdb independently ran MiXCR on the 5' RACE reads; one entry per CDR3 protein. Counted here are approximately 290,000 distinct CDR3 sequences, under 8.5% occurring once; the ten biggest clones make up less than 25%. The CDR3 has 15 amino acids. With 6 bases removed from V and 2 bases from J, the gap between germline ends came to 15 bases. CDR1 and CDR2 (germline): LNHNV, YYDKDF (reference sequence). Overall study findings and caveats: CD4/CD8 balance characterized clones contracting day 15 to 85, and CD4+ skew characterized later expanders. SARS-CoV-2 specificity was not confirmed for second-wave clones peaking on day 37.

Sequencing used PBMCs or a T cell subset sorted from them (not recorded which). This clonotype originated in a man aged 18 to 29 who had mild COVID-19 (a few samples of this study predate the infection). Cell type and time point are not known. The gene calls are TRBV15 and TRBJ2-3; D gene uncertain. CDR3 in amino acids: CATRPSVGITDTQYF. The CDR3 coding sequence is TGTGCCACCAGACCCAGCGTAGGGATCACAGATACGCAGTATTTT.